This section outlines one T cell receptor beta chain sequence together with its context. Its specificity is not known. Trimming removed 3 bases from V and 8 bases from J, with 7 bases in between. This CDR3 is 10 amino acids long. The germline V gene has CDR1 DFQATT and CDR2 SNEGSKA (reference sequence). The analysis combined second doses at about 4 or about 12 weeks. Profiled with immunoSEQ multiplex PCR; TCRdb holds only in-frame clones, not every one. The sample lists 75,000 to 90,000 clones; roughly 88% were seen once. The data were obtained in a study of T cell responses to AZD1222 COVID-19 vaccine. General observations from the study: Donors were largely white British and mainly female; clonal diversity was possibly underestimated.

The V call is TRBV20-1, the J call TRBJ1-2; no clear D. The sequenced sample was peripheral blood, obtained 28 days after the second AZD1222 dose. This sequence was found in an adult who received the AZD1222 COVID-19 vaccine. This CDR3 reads CSAREEGYTF. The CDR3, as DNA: TGCAGTGCTAGGGAGGAGGGCTACACCTTC.